This entry describes one T cell receptor (beta chain). TCRdb redid the calling of the RT-PCR reads with MiXCR, one entry per CDR3 protein. Of more than 850,000 distinct CDR3 sequences listed, 18% are singletons. The data are from a study of patients and donors after allogeneic stem cell transplantation. The source material was blood, either unsorted or a sorted T cell fraction (not recorded which). The clonotype originates from a human donor who was either an allogeneic HSCT recipient or a stem cell or donor lymphocyte infusion donor (not recorded which). It is not recorded whose cells these are; they may come from a transplant donor.

The CDR3 loop is CASSQDWAPPYNEQFF. DNA of the CDR3: TGTGCCAGCAGCCAAGATTGGGCCCCCCCCTACAATGAGCAGTTCTTC. The genes are TRBV3-1 and TRBJ2-1; D gene ambiguous. The CDR3 consists of 16 residues. Trimming pared 0 bases from V and 2 bases from J, leaving 11 bases between. CDR1 is LGHDT, CDR2 YNNKEL, per germline (reference sequence).